Below are 27 T cell receptor beta chains sequenced from a single sample in a study of cytomegalovirus exposure and HLA in healthy donors. The study ran its PCR with 60 Vbeta and 13 Jbeta primers. Repertoires were generated with immunoSEQ multiplex PCR, while TCRdb's copy carries only in-frame clones and drops some. The table has more than 140,000 clones, around 66% seen once. The specimen was PBMCs. These TCRs come from a woman in her 30s in good health and CMV-seropositive.

The chain combines TRBV9 with TRBJ2-5; 7 bases map to TRBD1. The junction had 7 bases not matched to a gene; V was cut back by 2 bases and J by 3 bases. CDR1 is SGDLS, CDR2 YYNGEE, per germline. This CDR3 region has 15 residues. The CDR3 region is CASSVSTGQKETQYF. The CDR3 DNA reads TGTGCCAGCAGCGTGAGCACGGGACAGAAAGAGACCCAGTACTTC.

This clone was seen just once. The V and J genes are TRBV5-1 and TRBJ1-3, with D perhaps matching TRBD1 (5 bases). V gave up 0 bases and J gave up 4 bases, with 14 bases separating them. CDR1 is SGHRS, CDR2 YFSETQ, per germline. The CDR3 is 16 residues long. Here the CDR3 reads CASSLGVSGLGNTIYF. Written as DNA, the CDR3 is TGCGCCAGCAGCTTGGGGGTGTCAGGGCTAGGAAACACCATATATTTT.

The chain is built from TRBV5-6 and TRBJ1-5; D unresolved. Germline V gene data show CDR1 as SGHDT and CDR2 as YYEEEE. CDR3 length: 13 amino acids. Trimming removed 0 bases at V and 9 bases at J, with 10 bases between. The CDR3 loop reads CASSLGAQRPQHF. The CDR3 region has the DNA TGTGCCAGCAGCTTGGGGGCCCAGAGGCCCCAGCATTTT.

The sample holds one count of this clone. This chain uses TRBV10-1 with TRBJ2-2, with TRBD2 as a possible D gene (6 bases). The V end was cut by 3 bases, the J end by 0 bases, with 14 bases between. The CDR3 has 17 amino acids. From germline, CDR1 is WNHNN and CDR2 SYGVQD (reference sequence). In DNA form, the CDR3 reads TGCGCCAGCAGTGAAGGTCGGGAGCCCCCGAACACCGGGGAGCTGTTTTTT. This gives the protein CASSEGREPPNTGELFF.

V and J are TRBV5-6 and TRBJ1-1, with 8 bases lining up with TRBD1. The CDR3 is made up of 16 amino acids. The V gene's germline CDR1 is SGHDT and CDR2 YYEEEE. V lost 0 bases and J lost 1; bases outside the gene matches: 5. In nucleotides, the CDR3 is TGTGCCAGCAGCTTGGCTGGGACAGGAGCGAACACTGAAGCTTTCTTT. This translates into CASSLAGTGANTEAFF.

This chain uses TRBV21-1 with TRBJ1-2. TRBV21-1 corresponds to a pseudogene. The CDR3 runs 12 residues. The CDR3 sequence is CASSNPEDGYTF. DNA of the CDR3: TGTGCCAGCAGCAACCCGGAGGATGGCTACACCTTC.

The V and J genes are TRBV28 and TRBJ1-5, with TRBD1 identical over 10 bases. Unmatched junction bases numbered 8, after V lost 1 base and J lost 2 bases. The CDR3 is 18 amino acids. Germline CDR1 MDHEN, CDR2 SYDVKM. The CDR3 region has the DNA TGTGCCAGCAGTTTATCCGCGACAGGGGGCAGGGGCAATCAGCCCCAGCATTTT. Protein: CASSLSATGGRGNQPQHF.

This chain links TRBV19 with TRBJ1-5, with TRBD1 matching 8 bases. This CDR3 has 13 amino acids. The J segment lost 6 bases and the V segment lost 4 bases, leaving 2 bases of the junction unmatched. CDR1 is LNHDA and CDR2 is SQIVND in the germline V gene (reference sequence). CDR3 in amino acids: CASSNRGSQPQHF. CDR3 bases: TGTGCCAGTAGTAACAGGGGGAGTCAGCCCCAGCATTTT.

This chain uses TRBV5-4 with TRBJ1-1; D is uncertain. The germline gives CDR1 SGHNT, CDR2 YYREEE (reference sequence). V was cut by 4 bases and J by 2 bases, with 9 bases left in between. The CDR3 consists of 13 residues. This CDR3 is CASSVEGNTEAFF. The CDR3 DNA sequence: TGTGCCAGCAGCGTCGAGGGAAACACTGAAGCTTTCTTT. Filled out from reference TRBV5-4 and TRBJ1-1, the complete variable domain reads ETGVTQSPTHLIKTRGQQVTLRCSSQSGHNTVSWYQQALGQGPQFIFQYYREEENGRGNFPPRFSGLQFPNYSSELNVNALELDDSALYLCASSVEGNTEAFFGQGTRLTVV.

The chain combines TRBV29-1 with TRBJ1-4; D may be TRBD1 (5 bases). V lost 2 bases to trimming and J lost 7 bases, with 11 bases between them. There are 13 residues in the CDR3. The V gene's germline CDR1 is SQVTM and CDR2 ANQGSEA. CDR3 sequence: CSVESRGGEKLFF. CDR3 bases: TGCAGCGTTGAATCGAGGGGAGGTGAAAAACTGTTTTTT. The whole variable domain, filled in from reference TRBV29-1 and TRBJ1-4, reads SAVISQKPSRDICQRGTSLTIQCQVDSQVTMMFWYRQQPGQSLTLIATANQGSEATYESGFVIDKFPISRPNLTFSTLTVSNMSPEDSSIYLCSVESRGGEKLFFGSGTQLSVL.

This rearrangement joins TRBV6-5 to TRBJ1-5; TRBD1 agrees at 8 bases. The CDR3 loop spans 15 amino acids. V lost 5 bases and J lost 6; bases outside the gene matches: 9. Germline lookup yields CDR1 MNHEY and CDR2 SVGAGI. CDR3 protein: CASSGDRMVRQPQHF. CDR3 nucleotides: TGTGCCAGCAGTGGGGACAGGATGGTCCGTCAGCCCCAGCATTTT.

This clone was counted only a few times. Different DNA sequences within this sample yield the same CDR3. V gene TRBV9 combines with J gene TRBJ2-3, with TRBD2 matching over 7 bases. J was trimmed by 1 base and V by 0 bases; bases with no gene match: 2. The CDR3 loop spans 15 amino acids. From germline, CDR1 is SGDLS and CDR2 YYNGEE. Here the CDR3 reads CASSVASGGTDTQYF. The CDR3 region has the DNA TGTGCCAGCAGCGTAGCGAGCGGGGGCACAGATACGCAGTATTTT.

V is TRBV6-5 and J is TRBJ2-1, with TRBD2 identical over 9 bases. The CDR3 spans 13 residues. CDR1 and CDR2 from the germline V gene are MNHEY and SVGAGI. Losses at the gene ends were 6 bases for V and 9 bases for J; bases not matched to a gene: 6. CDR3 amino acids: CASRKGGLAEQFF. CDR3 coding DNA: TGTGCCAGCAGAAAGGGGGGACTAGCTGAGCAGTTCTTC.

The CDR3 DNA follows: TGTGCCAGCTCATCTCTAGACAGCAATCAGCCCCAGCATTTT. It is translated as CASSSLDSNQPQHF. The chain combines TRBV18 with TRBJ1-5, with no clear D. CDR1 and CDR2 from the germline V gene are KGHSH and LQKENI. The CDR3 is 14 amino acids. The V and J ends lost 5 bases and 1 base respectively, with 9 bases between them.

The genes are TRBV4-1 and TRBJ2-3; TRBD2 aligns across 9 bases. Losses at the gene ends were 3 bases for V and 2 bases for J; bases not matched to a gene: 6. CDR1 is MGHRA, CDR2 YSYEKL, per germline. The CDR3 has 16 residues. The CDR3 region has the DNA TGCGCCAGCAGCCAGTCGGTAGCGGGAGCCACAGATACGCAGTATTTT. Translation gives CASSQSVAGATDTQYF.

The chain combines TRBV29-1 with TRBJ2-6; 12 positions agree with TRBD2. From germline, CDR1 is SQVTM and CDR2 ANQGSEA. The ends lost 4 bases at V and 4 bases at J; junction bases unmatched: 5. This CDR3 region has 16 residues. In DNA form, the CDR3 reads TGCAGCGTTGGCACTAGCGGGAGGTCAGGGGCCAACGTCCTGACTTTC. This encodes CSVGTSGRSGANVLTF.

This clone was recorded a few times. The chain carries TRBV7-3 and TRBJ2-5; a weak D match, TRBD2 (7 bases). Trimming pared 1 base from V and 5 bases from J, leaving 14 bases between. The CDR3 has 15 amino acids. Germline V gene lookup returns CDR1 SGHTA and CDR2 FQGTGA. The CDR3 sequence is CASSLMGGGAETQYF. The CDR3 DNA sequence: TGTGCCAGCAGCTTAATGGGGGGGGGCGCCGAGACCCAGTACTTC. Looking up the rest from reference TRBV7-3 and TRBJ2-5 gives the full variable domain: GAGVSQTPSNKVTEKGKYVELRCDPISGHTALYWYRQSLGQGPEFLIYFQGTGAADDSGLPNDRFFAVRPEGSVSTLKIQRTERGDSAVYLCASSLMGGGAETQYFGPGTRLLVL.

This clone showed up just a few times. The V call is TRBV5-1, the J call TRBJ2-7, with TRBD2 matching 9 bases. With V trimmed by 4 bases and J by 10 bases, 12 bases remained unmatched. CDR1 and CDR2 from the germline V gene are SGHRS and YFSETQ. This CDR3 has 14 amino acids. The CDR3 loop is CASSPFSGSDIQYF. CDR3 sequence (DNA): TGCGCCAGCAGCCCCTTTAGCGGGAGCGATATACAGTACTTC. The full variable domain, in which reference TRBV5-1 and TRBJ2-7 provide the parts outside the CDR3, is KAGVTQTPRYLIKTRGQQVTLSCSPISGHRSVSWYQQTPGQGLQFLFEYFSETQRNKGNFPGRFSGRQFSNSRSEMNVSTLELGDSALYLCASSPFSGSDIQYFGPGTRLTVT.

The chain employs TRBV5-1 and TRBJ2-5, with 12 bases aligning to TRBD2. The V gene's germline CDR1 is SGHRS and CDR2 YFSETQ. The V segment lost 4 bases and the J segment 3 bases; nucleotides outside the gene matches: 1. This CDR3 region has 14 residues. The CDR3 region is CASSRLAGEETQYF. The CDR3 nucleotides read TGCGCCAGCAGCCGACTAGCGGGAGAAGAGACCCAGTACTTC.

The table lists this clone with a few counts. The chain couples TRBV5-6 to TRBJ2-3; D ambiguous. V shed 1 base and J shed 2 bases, with 14 bases lying between them. The CDR3 length is 16 residues. Germline-derived CDR1 and CDR2 are SGHDT and YYEEEE. CDR3 amino acids: CASSLFSAAITDTQYF. The CDR3 DNA follows: TGTGCCAGCAGCTTGTTTTCGGCGGCGATCACAGATACGCAGTATTTT. Full variable domain (remainder filled in from reference TRBV5-6 and TRBJ2-3): DAGVTQSPTHLIKTRGQQVTLRCSPKSGHDTVSWYQQALGQGPQFIFQYYEEEERQRGNFPDRFSGHQFPNYSSELNVNALLLGDSALYLCASSLFSAAITDTQYFGPGTRLTVL.

This clone was recorded only once. The gene calls are TRBV6-5 and TRBJ2-3; D unresolved. Germline assignment: CDR1 MNHEY and CDR2 SVGAGI. There are 14 residues in the CDR3. V lost 3 bases and J lost 4, with 11 bases in between. CDR3 in DNA: TGTGCCAGCAGTTATGCTAGATCTGCAGATACGCAGTATTTT. This encodes CASSYARSADTQYF.

This sequence joins TRBV2 and TRBJ2-1; 9 positions agree with TRBD1. Germline CDR1 reads SNHLY; CDR2 reads FYNNEI. CDR3 length equals 15 residues. The trim removed 4 bases at V and 3 bases at J, leaving 4 bases unmatched. For the CDR3, the DNA is TGTGCCAGCAGTGCACAGGGGGCCGGCTACAATGAGCAGTTCTTC. Its translation is CASSAQGAGYNEQFF. Combining the CDR3 with reference TRBV2 and TRBJ2-1 gives the whole variable domain EPEVTQTPSHQVTQMGQEVILRCVPISNHLYFYWYRQILGQKVEFLVSFYNNEISEKSEIFDDQFSVERPDGSNFTLKIRSTKLEDSAMYFCASSAQGAGYNEQFFGPGTRLTVL.

The chain is built from TRBV4-1 and TRBJ1-2; a possible D gene is TRBD1 (6 bases). From germline, CDR1 is MGHRA and CDR2 YSYEKL. Deletions cut 1 base from V and 6 bases from J, with 15 bases between. CDR3 length: 15 amino acids. CDR3 loop: CASSQGLGTKDGYTF. The CDR3 DNA sequence: TGCGCCAGCAGCCAAGGACTGGGGACAAAGGATGGCTACACCTTC.

This chain links TRBV30 with TRBJ1-6; D is unclear. CDR1 is GTSNPN, CDR2 SVGIG, per germline (reference sequence). V was pared by 3 bases and J by 5 bases, with 11 bases between. This CDR3 region has 14 residues. The CDR3 sequence is CAWRNMNNNSPLHF. The CDR3 bases are TGTGCCTGGAGGAATATGAACAATAATTCACCCCTCCACTTT.

The chain recombines TRBV7-9 with TRBJ2-7; 9 bases agree with TRBD2. The V and J ends lost 6 bases and 7 bases, in that order; junction bases with no gene match: 10. The CDR3 runs to 14 residues. Germline V CDR1 and CDR2: SEHNR, FQNEAQ (reference sequence). The CDR3 sequence is CASRSVAGVGEQYF. In DNA, the CDR3 is TGTGCCAGCAGAAGCGTAGCGGGAGTGGGGGAGCAGTACTTC.

The gene calls are TRBV10-3 and TRBJ2-5, with 7 bases lining up with TRBD1. With the DNA end fitting TRBJ2-7 better, the J assignment may be wrong. This CDR3 comprises 14 residues. Germline V gives CDR1 ENHRY, CDR2 SYGVKD. Here the CDR3 reads CAIRRDSVSYEQYF. The CDR3 DNA reads TGTGCCATCAGAAGGGACAGCGTTTCCTACGAGCAGTACTTC.

Here the CDR3 reads CASSRELAGGRDTQYF. The CDR3 nucleotides are TGTGCCAGCAGCCGCGAACTAGCGGGGGGGCGAGATACGCAGTATTTT. V and J are TRBV4-2 and TRBJ2-3; TRBD2 matches 13 bases. CDR1 and CDR2 from the germline V gene are LGHNA and YNFKEQ. This CDR3 comprises 16 residues. J gave up 5 bases and V 4 bases, and 6 bases lay outside the gene matches.